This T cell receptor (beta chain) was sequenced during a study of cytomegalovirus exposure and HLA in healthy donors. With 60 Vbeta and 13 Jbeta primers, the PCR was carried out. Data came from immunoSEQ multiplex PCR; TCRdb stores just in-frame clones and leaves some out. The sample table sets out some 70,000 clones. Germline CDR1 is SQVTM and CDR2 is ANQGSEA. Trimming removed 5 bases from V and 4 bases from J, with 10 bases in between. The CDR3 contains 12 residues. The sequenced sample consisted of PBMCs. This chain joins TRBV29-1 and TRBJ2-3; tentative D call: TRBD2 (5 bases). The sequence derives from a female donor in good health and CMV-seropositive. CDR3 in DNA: TGCAGCGTTCGGCCCGGGGCAGATACGCAGTATTTT. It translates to CSVRPGADTQYF.